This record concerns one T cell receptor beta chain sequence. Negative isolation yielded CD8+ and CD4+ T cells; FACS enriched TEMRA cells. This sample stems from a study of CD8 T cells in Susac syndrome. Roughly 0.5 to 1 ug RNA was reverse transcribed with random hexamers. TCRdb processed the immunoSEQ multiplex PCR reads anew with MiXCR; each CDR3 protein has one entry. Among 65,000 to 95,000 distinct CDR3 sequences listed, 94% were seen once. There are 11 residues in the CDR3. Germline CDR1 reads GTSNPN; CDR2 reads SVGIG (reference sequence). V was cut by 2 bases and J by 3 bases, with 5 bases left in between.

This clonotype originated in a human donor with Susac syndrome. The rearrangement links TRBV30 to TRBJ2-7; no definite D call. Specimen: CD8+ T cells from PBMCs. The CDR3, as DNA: TGTGCCTGGAGTATCATCTACGAGCAGTACTTC. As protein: CAWSIIYEQYF. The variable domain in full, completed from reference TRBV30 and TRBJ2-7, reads SQTIHQWPATLVQPVGSPLSLECTVEGTSNPNLYWYRQAAGRGLQLLFYSVGIGQISSEVPQNLSASRPQDRQFILSSKKLLLSDSGFYLCAWSIIYEQYFGPGTRLTVT.